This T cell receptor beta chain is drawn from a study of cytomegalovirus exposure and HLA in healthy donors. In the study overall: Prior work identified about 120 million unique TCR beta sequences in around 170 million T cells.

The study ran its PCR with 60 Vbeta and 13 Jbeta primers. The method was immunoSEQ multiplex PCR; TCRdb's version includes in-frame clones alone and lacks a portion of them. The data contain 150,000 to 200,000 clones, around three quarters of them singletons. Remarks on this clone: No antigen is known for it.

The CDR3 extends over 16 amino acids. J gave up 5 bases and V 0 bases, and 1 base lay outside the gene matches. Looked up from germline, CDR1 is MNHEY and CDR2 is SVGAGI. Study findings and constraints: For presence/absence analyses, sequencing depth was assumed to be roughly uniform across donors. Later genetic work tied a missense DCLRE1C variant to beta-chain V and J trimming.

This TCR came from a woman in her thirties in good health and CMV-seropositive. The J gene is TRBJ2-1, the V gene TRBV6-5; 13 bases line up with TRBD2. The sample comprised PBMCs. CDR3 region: CASSYSLAGGNNEQFF. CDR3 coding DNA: TGTGCCAGCAGTTACTCACTAGCGGGGGGGAACAATGAGCAGTTCTTC.